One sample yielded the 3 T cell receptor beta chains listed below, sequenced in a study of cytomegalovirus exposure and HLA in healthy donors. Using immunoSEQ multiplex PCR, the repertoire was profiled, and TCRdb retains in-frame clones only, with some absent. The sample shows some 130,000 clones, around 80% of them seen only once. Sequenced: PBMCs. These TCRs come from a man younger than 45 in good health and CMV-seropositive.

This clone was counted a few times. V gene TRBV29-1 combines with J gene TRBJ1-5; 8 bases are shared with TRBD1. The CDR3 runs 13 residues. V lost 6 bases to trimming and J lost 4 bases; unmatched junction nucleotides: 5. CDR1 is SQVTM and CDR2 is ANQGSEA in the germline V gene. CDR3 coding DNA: TGCAGCGTGGGACAGGACGGGAATCAGCCCCAGCATTTT. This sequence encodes CSVGQDGNQPQHF.

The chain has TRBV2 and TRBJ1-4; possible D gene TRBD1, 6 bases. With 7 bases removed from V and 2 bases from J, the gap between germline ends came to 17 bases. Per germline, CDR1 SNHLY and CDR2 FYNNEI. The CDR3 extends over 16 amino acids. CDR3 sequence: CASTKNGQPTNEKLFF. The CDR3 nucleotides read TGTGCCAGCACCAAGAATGGACAGCCCACTAATGAAAAACTGTTTTTT.

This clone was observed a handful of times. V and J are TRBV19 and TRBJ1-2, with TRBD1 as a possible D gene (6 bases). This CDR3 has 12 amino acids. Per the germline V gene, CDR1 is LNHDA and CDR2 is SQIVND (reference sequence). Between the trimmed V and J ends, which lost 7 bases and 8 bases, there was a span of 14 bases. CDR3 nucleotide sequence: TGTGCCAGTACCCAGGGGATTTGGGGCTACACCTTC. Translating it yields CASTQGIWGYTF.